The present entry profiles one T cell receptor (beta chain) with its context. The data were taken from a study of shared clonotypes between healthy human individuals. Background on the study: Donor ages ranged 18 to 49 years: a couple of women, a few men.

Genomic DNA (from each subset) was split evenly across several immunoSEQ plates. Original processing methods: With immunoSEQ giving junction-only sequences and no quality scores, filtering differed. TCRdb's table, derived via immunoSEQ multiplex PCR, lists solely in-frame clones and lacks some. The DNA was the basis for D and trimming; V, J and clone size are from that table. Found here are hundreds of thousands of clones, roughly three quarters of them singletons; the top ten hold approximately 12%. The CDR3 sequence is 16 residues long. V lost 1 base to trimming and J lost 5 bases; unmatched junction nucleotides: 8. Looked up from germline, CDR1 is SGHTA and CDR2 is FQGNSA.

The source material was PBMCs. The clonotype originates from a woman in her thirties or forties in good health. Some clones in this sample may be carry-over from other donors' samples. The chain is built from TRBV7-2 and TRBJ2-3; 8 nucleotides align to TRBD2. The chain's CDR3 is CASSLVLAELGDTQYF. As DNA, the CDR3 is TGTGCCAGCAGCTTAGTACTAGCGGAGCTCGGAGATACGCAGTATTTT.